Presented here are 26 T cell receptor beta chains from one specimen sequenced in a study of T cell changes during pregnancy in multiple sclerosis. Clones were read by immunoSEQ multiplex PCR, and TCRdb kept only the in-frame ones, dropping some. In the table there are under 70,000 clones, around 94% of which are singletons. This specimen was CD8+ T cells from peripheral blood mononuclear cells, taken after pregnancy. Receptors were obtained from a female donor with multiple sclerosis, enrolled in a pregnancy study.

CDR3 residues: CASSLATSGSKNEQFF. The CDR3 DNA is TGTGCCAGCAGCTTGGCGACTAGCGGGAGTAAAAATGAGCAGTTCTTC. The chain employs TRBV7-6 and TRBJ2-1, with 12 bases aligning to TRBD2. The CDR3 loop spans 16 amino acids. Losses at the gene ends were 3 bases for V and 7 bases for J; bases not matched to a gene: 7. Germline assignment: CDR1 SGHVS and CDR2 FNYEAQ.

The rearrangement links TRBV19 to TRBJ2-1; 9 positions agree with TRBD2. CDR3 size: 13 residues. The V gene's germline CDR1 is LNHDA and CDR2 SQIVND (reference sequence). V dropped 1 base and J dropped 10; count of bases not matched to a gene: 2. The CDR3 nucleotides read TGTGCCAGTAGTATAGTAACTAGCGGGGAGCAGTTCTTC. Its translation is CASSIVTSGEQFF.

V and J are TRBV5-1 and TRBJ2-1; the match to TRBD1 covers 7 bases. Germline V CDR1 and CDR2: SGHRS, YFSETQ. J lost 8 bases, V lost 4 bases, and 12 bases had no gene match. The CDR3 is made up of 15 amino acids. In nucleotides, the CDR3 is TGCGCCAGCAGCCATTTAGGGGGCGGTGGTGATGAGCAGTTCTTC. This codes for CASSHLGGGGDEQFF.

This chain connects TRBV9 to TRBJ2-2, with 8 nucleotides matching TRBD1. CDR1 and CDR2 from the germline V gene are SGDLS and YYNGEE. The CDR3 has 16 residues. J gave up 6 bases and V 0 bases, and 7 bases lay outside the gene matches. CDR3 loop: CASSVADRAGAGELFF. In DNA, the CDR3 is TGTGCCAGCAGCGTAGCGGACAGGGCCGGCGCCGGGGAGCTGTTTTTT. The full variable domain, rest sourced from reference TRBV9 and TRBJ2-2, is DSGVTQTPKHLITATGQRVTLRCSPRSGDLSVYWYQQSLDQGLQFLIQYYNGEERAKGNILERFSAQQFPDLHSELNLSSLELGDSALYFCASSVADRAGAGELFFGEGSRLTVL.

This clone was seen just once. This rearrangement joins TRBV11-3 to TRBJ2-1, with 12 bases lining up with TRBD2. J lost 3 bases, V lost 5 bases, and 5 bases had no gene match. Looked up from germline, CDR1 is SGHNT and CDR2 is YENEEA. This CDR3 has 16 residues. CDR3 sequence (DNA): TGTGCCAGCAGCATCCGGACTAGCGGGGACTACAATGAGCAGTTCTTC. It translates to CASSIRTSGDYNEQFF.

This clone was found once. CDR3 sequence (DNA): TGTGCCAGCAGCATACGGACTGGTTACCAAGAGACCCAGTACTTC. As protein: CASSIRTGYQETQYF. The chain recombines TRBV7-9 with TRBJ2-5, with a weak D call TRBD2 (5 bases). Germline V lookup: CDR1 SEHNR, CDR2 FQNEAQ (reference sequence). Trimming removed 5 bases from V and 0 bases from J, with 13 bases in between. This CDR3 has 15 residues.

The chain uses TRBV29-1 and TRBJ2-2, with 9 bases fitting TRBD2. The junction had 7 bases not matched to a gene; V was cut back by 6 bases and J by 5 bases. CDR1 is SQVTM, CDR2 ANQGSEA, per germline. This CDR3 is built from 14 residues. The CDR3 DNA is TGCAGCGTCGTTAGCGGGAGTAGAACCGGGGAGCTGTTTTTT. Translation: CSVVSGSRTGELFF.

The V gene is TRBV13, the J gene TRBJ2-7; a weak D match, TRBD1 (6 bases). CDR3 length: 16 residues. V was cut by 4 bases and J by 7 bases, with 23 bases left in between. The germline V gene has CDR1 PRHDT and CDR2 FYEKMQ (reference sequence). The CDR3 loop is CASSYPGQSLRGEQYF. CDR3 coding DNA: TGTGCCAGCAGCTACCCAGGACAGTCTTTACGTGGAGAGCAGTACTTC.

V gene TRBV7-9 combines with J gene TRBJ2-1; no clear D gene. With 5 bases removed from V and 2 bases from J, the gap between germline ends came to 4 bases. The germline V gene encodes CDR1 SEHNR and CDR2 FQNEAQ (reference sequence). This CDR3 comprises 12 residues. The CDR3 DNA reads TGTGCCAGCAGCCCGGCCTACAATGAGCAGTTCTTC. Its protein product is CASSPAYNEQFF.

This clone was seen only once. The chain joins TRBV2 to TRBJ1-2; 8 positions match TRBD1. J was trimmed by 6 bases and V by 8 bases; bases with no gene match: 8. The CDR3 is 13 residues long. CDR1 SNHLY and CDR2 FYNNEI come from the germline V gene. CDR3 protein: CASPRQGADGYTF. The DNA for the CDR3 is TGTGCCAGCCCTCGTCAGGGGGCTGATGGCTACACCTTC.

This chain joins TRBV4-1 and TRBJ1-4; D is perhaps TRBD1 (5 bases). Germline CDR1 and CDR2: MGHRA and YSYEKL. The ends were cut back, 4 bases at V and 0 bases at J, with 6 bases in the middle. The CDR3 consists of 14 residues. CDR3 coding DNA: TGCGCCAGCAGCCTGACAGCAACTAATGAAAAACTGTTTTTT. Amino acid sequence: CASSLTATNEKLFF.

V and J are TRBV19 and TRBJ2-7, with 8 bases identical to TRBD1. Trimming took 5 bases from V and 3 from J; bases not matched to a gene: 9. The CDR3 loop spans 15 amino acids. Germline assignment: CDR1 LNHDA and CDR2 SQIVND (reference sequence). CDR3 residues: CASSFGTGGVYEQYF. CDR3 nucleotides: TGTGCCAGTAGTTTCGGGACAGGAGGCGTCTACGAGCAGTACTTC.

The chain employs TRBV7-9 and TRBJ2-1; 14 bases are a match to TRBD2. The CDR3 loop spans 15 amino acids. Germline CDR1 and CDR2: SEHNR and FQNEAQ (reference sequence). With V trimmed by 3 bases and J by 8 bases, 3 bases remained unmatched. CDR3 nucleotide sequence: TGTGCCAGCAGCTTGGGACTAGCGGGAGCCCATGAGCAGTTCTTC. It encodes CASSLGLAGAHEQFF.

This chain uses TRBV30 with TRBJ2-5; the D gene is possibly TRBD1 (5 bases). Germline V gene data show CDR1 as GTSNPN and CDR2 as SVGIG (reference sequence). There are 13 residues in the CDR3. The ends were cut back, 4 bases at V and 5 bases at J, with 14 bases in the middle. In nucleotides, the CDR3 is TGTGCCTGGACTGGCGTAGGGGTCGAGACCCAGTACTTC. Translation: CAWTGVGVETQYF.

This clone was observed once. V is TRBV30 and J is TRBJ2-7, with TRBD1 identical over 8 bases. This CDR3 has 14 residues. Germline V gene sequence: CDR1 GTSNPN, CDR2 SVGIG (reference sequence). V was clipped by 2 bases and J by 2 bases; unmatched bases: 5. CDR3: CAWSLGQGPYEQYF. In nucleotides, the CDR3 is TGTGCCTGGAGTCTCGGACAGGGTCCCTACGAGCAGTACTTC.

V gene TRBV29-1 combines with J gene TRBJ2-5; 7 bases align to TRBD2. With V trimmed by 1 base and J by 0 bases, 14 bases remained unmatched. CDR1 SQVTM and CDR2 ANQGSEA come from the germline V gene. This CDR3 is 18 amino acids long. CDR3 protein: CSVEVNWAGVRYQETQYF. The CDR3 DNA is TGCAGCGTTGAAGTAAATTGGGCGGGAGTGAGGTACCAAGAGACCCAGTACTTC. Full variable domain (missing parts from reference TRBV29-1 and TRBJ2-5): SAVISQKPSRDICQRGTSLTIQCQVDSQVTMMFWYRQQPGQSLTLIATANQGSEATYESGFVIDKFPISRPNLTFSTLTVSNMSPEDSSIYLCSVEVNWAGVRYQETQYFGPGTRLLVL.

This chain's CDR3 is CASSIAGQAKYEQYF. DNA of the CDR3: TGTGCCAGTAGTATAGCCGGACAGGCCAAGTACGAGCAGTACTTC. The chain recombines TRBV19 with TRBJ2-7, with 7 bases identical to TRBD1. V gave up 1 base and J gave up 4 bases; unmatched junction bases: 7. The CDR3 sequence is 15 residues long. Germline values: CDR1 LNHDA, CDR2 SQIVND (reference sequence).

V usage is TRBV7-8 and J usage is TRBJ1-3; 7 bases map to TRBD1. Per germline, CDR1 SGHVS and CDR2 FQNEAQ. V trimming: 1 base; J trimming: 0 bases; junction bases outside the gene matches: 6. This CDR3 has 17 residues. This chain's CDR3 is CASSLGGQFYSGNTIYF. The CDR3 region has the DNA TGTGCCAGCAGCTTAGGGGGACAGTTCTACTCTGGAAACACCATATATTTT.

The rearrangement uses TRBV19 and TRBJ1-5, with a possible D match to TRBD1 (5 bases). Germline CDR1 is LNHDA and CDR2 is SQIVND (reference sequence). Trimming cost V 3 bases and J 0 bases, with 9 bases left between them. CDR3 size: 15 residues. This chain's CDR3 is CASSISRDSNQPQHF. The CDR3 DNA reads TGTGCCAGTAGTATCTCCAGGGATAGCAATCAGCCCCAGCATTTT. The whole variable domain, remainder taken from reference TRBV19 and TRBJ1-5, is DGGITQSPKYLFRKEGQNVTLSCEQNLNHDAMYWYRQDPGQGLRLIYYSQIVNDFQKGDIAEGYSVSREKKESFPLTVTSAQKNPTAFYLCASSISRDSNQPQHFGDGTRLSIL.

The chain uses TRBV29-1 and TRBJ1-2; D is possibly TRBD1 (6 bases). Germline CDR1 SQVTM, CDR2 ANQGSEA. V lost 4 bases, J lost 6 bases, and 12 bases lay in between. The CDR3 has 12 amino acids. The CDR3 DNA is TGCAGCGTTGTAAACAGGGAGAATGGCTACACCTTC. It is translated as CSVVNRENGYTF.

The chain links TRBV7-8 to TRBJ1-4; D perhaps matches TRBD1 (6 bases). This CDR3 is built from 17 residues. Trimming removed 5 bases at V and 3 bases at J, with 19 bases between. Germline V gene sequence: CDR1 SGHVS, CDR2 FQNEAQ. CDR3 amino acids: CASSPNRALRANEKLFF. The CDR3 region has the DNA TGTGCCAGCAGCCCGAACAGGGCGTTGCGGGCTAATGAAAAACTGTTTTTT.

The CDR3 protein is CASSVGTPWGEQYF. The DNA for the CDR3 is TGTGCCAGCAGTGTGGGGACACCTTGGGGCGAGCAGTACTTC. This sequence joins TRBV28 and TRBJ2-7, with TRBD1 as a possible D gene (6 bases). This CDR3 is 14 amino acids long. Per germline, CDR1 MDHEN and CDR2 SYDVKM. V was trimmed by 5 bases and J by 6 bases, leaving 17 bases between them.

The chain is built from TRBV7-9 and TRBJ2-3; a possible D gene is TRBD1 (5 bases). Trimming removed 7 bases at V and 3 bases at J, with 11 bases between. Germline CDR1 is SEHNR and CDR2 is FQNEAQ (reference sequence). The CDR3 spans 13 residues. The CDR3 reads CASKVQGTDTQYF. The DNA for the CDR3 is TGTGCCAGCAAAGTGCAGGGAACAGATACGCAGTATTTT.

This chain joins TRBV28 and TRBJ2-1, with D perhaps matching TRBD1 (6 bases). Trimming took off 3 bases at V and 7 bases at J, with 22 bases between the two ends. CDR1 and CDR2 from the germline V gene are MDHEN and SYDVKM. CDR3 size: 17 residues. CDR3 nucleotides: TGTGCCAGCAGTTTCAGGAGAACAGGGATTTTGCGTAATGAGCAGTTCTTC. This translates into CASSFRRTGILRNEQFF.

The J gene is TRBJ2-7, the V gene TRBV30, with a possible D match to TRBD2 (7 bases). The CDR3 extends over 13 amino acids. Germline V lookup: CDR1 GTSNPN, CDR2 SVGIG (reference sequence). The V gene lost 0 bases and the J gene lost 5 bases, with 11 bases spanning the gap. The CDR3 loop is CAWSVGGGNEQYF. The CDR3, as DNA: TGTGCCTGGAGTGTAGGGGGGGGGAACGAGCAGTACTTC.

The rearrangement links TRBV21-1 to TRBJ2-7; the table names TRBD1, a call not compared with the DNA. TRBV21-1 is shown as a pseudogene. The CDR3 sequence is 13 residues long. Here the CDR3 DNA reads TGTGCCAGCAGCAAAGGCAGGGGGCCCGAGCAGTACTTC. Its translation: CASSKGRGPEQYF.